This T cell receptor beta chain is from a study of shared clonotypes between healthy human individuals. Study-wide context: The study enrolled a couple of women and three men aged 18 to 49. Findings and limits, study-wide: Sampling involved blood alone; tissue repertoires likely differ.

As to this clone: Its cognate antigen is unknown.

It was 250 to 350 ng DNA, about 30,000 T cell genomes, that went into each replicate PCR of unsorted PBMC. Assay used: immunoSEQ multiplex PCR; TCRdb lists only in-frame clones, some missing. This sample carries approximately 470,000 clones, around 80% of them seen once, and the ten largest clones take about 12%. The CDR3 covers 16 residues. The ends were cut back, 5 bases at V and 0 bases at J, with 14 bases in the middle. Germline CDR1 reads SGHAT; CDR2 reads FQNNGV. The chain has TRBV11-2 and TRBJ1-3; the D gene is possibly TRBD1 (6 bases). This receptor was obtained from a woman in her thirties or forties in good health. Some clones in this sample may be carry-over from other donors' samples. Sequenced: PBMCs. The CDR3 spells CASSRRGGHSGNTIYF. The CDR3 DNA reads as TGTGCCAGCAGCCGTCGCGGGGGGCACTCTGGAAACACCATATATTTT.